This T cell receptor (beta chain) was identified in a study of patients and donors after allogeneic stem cell transplantation. Via MiXCR, TCRdb re-called the RT-PCR reads, giving one row per CDR3 protein. The data show roughly 250,000 distinct CDR3 sequences, with roughly an eighth seen just once and under 14% held by the top ten. The V gene's germline CDR1 is MGHDK and CDR2 SYGVNS. CDR3 length: 13 residues. Between the trimmed V and J ends, which lost 3 bases and 3 bases, there was a span of 9 bases. This clonotype was detected a few times. This sequence was found in a human donor who was either an allogeneic HSCT recipient or a stem cell or donor lymphocyte infusion donor (not recorded which). It is not recorded whose cells these are; they may come from a transplant donor. The source material was blood, either unsorted or a sorted T cell fraction (not recorded which). J is TRBJ2-7 and V is TRBV25-1, with D possibly being TRBD1 or TRBD2 (6 bases each). The CDR3 bases are TGTGCCAGCAGTGACAGGGGACTCTACGAGCAGTACTTC. It yields the protein CASSDRGLYEQYF.